The subject of this entry is one T cell receptor beta chain. This sample is part of a study of blood T cells in healthy people across ages. Per-sample PBMC isolation yielded at least 6.5 million cells. Deletions cut 0 bases from V and 8 bases from J, with 26 bases between. The germline gives CDR1 SGHRS, CDR2 YFSETQ. This CDR3 spans 19 amino acids. A sample-barcoded 5' primer and a J-beta primer mix were used in a second PCR of roughly 6 to 11 cycles. Using its own MiXCR run on the 5' RACE reads, TCRdb lists one record per CDR3 protein. The table includes 1.5 million or so distinct CDR3 sequences, around 40% detected once.

The sequence was obtained from a woman between 18 and 30 years old in good health. Sequenced input: blood. The rearrangement uses TRBV5-1 and TRBJ1-4; D perhaps matches TRBD1 (6 bases). This CDR3 reads CASSLVSGAGAAAIEKLFF. In DNA form, the CDR3 reads TGCGCCAGCAGCTTGGTCTCCGGGGCAGGGGCGGCAGCGATAGAAAAACTGTTTTTT.